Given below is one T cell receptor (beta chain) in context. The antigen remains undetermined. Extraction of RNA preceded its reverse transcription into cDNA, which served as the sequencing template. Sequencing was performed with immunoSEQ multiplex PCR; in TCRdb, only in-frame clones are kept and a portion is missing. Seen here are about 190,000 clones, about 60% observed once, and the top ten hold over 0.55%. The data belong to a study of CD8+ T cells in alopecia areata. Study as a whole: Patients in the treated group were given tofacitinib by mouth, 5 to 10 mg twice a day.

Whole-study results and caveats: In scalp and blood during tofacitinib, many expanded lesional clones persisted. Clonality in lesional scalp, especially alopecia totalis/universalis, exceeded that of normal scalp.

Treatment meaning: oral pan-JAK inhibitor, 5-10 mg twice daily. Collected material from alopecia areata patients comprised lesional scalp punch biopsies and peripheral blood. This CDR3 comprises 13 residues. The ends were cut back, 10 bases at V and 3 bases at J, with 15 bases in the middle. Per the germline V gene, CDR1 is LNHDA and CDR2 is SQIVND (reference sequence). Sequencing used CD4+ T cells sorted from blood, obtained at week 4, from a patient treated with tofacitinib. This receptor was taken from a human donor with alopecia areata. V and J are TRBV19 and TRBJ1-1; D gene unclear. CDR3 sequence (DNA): TGTGCCACGGGCTCCACCCGGCACACTGAAGCTTTCTTT. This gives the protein CATGSTRHTEAFF.